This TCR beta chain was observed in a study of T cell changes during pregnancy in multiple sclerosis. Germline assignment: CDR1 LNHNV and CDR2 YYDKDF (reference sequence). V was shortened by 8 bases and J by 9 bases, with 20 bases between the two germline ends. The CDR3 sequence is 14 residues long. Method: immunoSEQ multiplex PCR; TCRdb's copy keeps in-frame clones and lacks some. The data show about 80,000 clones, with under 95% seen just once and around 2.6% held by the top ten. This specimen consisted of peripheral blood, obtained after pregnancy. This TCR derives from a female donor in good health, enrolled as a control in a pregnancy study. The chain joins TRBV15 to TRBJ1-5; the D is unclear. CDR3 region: CATSKSAVLPPQHF. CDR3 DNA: TGTGCCACCTCGAAGTCTGCGGTTCTTCCGCCCCAGCATTTT.